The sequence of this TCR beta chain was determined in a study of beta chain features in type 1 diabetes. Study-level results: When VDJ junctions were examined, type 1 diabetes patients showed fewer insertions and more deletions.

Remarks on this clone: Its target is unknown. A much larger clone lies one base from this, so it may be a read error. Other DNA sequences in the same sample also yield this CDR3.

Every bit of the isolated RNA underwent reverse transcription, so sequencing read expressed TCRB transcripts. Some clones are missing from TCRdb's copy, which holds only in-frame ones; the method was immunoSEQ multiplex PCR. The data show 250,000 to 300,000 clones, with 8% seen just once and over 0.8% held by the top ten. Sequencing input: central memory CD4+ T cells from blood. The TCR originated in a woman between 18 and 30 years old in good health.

CDR3 in amino acids: CASSSAAGQGGDYGYTF. The CDR3 DNA reads as TGTGCCAGCAGCTCGGCGGCGGGACAGGGGGGAGACTATGGCTACACCTTC. J is TRBJ1-2 and V is TRBV5-4; 11 bases line up with TRBD1. The germline gives CDR1 SGHNT, CDR2 YYREEE (reference sequence). CDR3 length equals 17 residues. The J segment lost 3 bases and the V segment lost 3 bases, leaving 10 bases of the junction unmatched. Filled out from reference TRBV5-4 and TRBJ1-2, the complete variable domain reads ETGVTQSPTHLIKTRGQQVTLRCSSQSGHNTVSWYQQALGQGPQFIFQYYREEENGRGNFPPRFSGLQFPNYSSELNVNALELDDSALYLCASSSAAGQGGDYGYTFGSGTRLTVV.